Listed below are T cell receptor beta chains from one sample, sequenced in a study of Ad26.COV2.S vaccination and SARS-CoV-2 variants. Profiled with immunoSEQ multiplex PCR; TCRdb holds only in-frame clones, not every one. The sample holds roughly 500,000 clones, roughly nine tenths seen once. The sample was peripheral blood, taken in a trial of Ad26.COV2.S vaccine versus placebo. These receptors were taken from a person aged 18-65 years who received the Ad26.COV2.S COVID-19 vaccine or a placebo. CDR3s include the opening cysteine and the closing phenylalanine or tryptophan.

v_call: TRBV11-3; cdr3_length: 13; cdr3_aa: CASAPGGTDTQYF
v_call: TRBV9; cdr3_length: 17; cdr3_aa: CASSVRGTVSGANVLTF
v_call: TRBV19; cdr3_length: 12; cdr3_aa: CAVGTAGNTIYF
v_call: TRBV28; cdr3_length: 13; cdr3_aa: CASSSGFPYEQYF
v_call: TRBV2; cdr3_length: 11; cdr3_aa: CASNRQYEQYF
v_call: TRBV28; cdr3_length: 15; cdr3_aa: CASSQPGRLNQPQHF
v_call: TRBV3-1/TRBV3-2; cdr3_length: 16; cdr3_aa: CASSRILRGSGNTIYF
v_call: TRBV5-1; cdr3_length: 17; cdr3_aa: CASSPADTLGKTGELFF
v_call: TRBV7-2; cdr3_length: 17; cdr3_aa: CASSLVRGRVESYEQYF
v_call: TRBV4-2; cdr3_length: 16; cdr3_aa: CASSPLEAATNEKLFF
v_call: TRBV4-2; cdr3_length: 16; cdr3_aa: CASSQDRFGGGNTIYF